This entry lists 27 T cell receptor beta chains sequenced from one sample in a study of blood T cell repertoires in COVID-19 (TCRdb year 2020). Library preparation was by the immunoSEQ multiplex PCR assay. TCRdb obtained this table from immuneACCESS and retained in-frame rearrangements with V and J assigned. These tables miss some clones; where compared with another copy, unresolved V genes account for less than half of the shortfall, and the remainder is unexplained. This sample comprises 200,000 to 300,000 clones, more than 75% of them detected only once. 3% of the sample is in the top ten clones. Sequencing was done on a sample of peripheral blood. Source of these receptors: a woman aged 25-40 years who had recovered from COVID-19.

The V gene is TRBV9, the J gene TRBJ2-5; maybe TRBD1 (6 bases). The germline V gene encodes CDR1 SGDLS and CDR2 YYNGEE. CDR3 size: 13 residues. Trimming took 2 bases from V and 7 from J, leaving 12 bases between them. The CDR3 region is CASSVDRFGTQYF. The DNA for the CDR3 is TGTGCCAGCAGCGTCGACAGGTTTGGGACCCAGTACTTC.

The CDR3, as DNA: TGTGCCAGCACGGACAGGGGTCGAGGCTACACCTTC. It yields the protein CASTDRGRGYTF. The chain carries TRBV5-4 and TRBJ1-2; 9 bases line up with TRBD1. With 6 bases clipped from V and 8 bases from J, the junction kept 5 bases outside the gene matches. Germline CDR1 is SGHNT and CDR2 is YYREEE (reference sequence). The CDR3 has 12 residues.

V gene TRBV12-3 or TRBV12-4 combines with J gene TRBJ1-2, with 9 bases matching TRBD1. The CDR3 covers 13 residues. V lost 6 bases, J lost 4 bases, and 3 bases stayed unmatched. The CDR3 loop reads CASRDRGPYGYTF. The CDR3 region has the DNA TGTGCCAGCAGGGACAGGGGACCCTATGGCTACACCTTC.

This clone was found a few times. The gene calls are TRBV11-2 and TRBJ2-3; D is unresolved. Germline assignment: CDR1 SGHAT and CDR2 FQNNGV. V lost 1 base and J 4 bases, leaving 12 bases between the germline ends. The CDR3 contains 15 residues. CDR3 amino acids: CASSLGSGISDTQYF. CDR3 nucleotides: TGTGCCAGCAGCTTAGGATCGGGTATCTCAGATACGCAGTATTTT.

The V call is TRBV19, the J call TRBJ1-1; 7 bases are a match to TRBD1. The germline V gene has CDR1 LNHDA and CDR2 SQIVND (reference sequence). This CDR3 contains 13 residues. V was pared by 4 bases and J by 4 bases, with 3 bases of the junction left unmatched. The CDR3 region has the DNA TGTGCCAGTAGTAAACCAGGGGGCACTGAAGCTTTCTTT. This gives the protein CASSKPGGTEAFF.

The J gene is TRBJ2-1, the V gene TRBV3-1 (or the pseudogene TRBV3-2); D perhaps matches TRBD2 (5 bases). The CDR3 covers 13 residues. The germline V gene encodes CDR1 LGHDT and CDR2 YNNKEL (reference sequence). V shed 2 bases and J shed 9 bases, with 11 bases lying between them. CDR3 sequence: CASSQSRRREQFF. The CDR3 DNA sequence: TGTGCCAGCAGCCAATCCCGGAGGCGTGAGCAGTTCTTC.

The genes are TRBV10-1 and TRBJ1-6; D may be TRBD1 (6 bases). The germline gives CDR1 WNHNN, CDR2 SYGVQD (reference sequence). V was shortened by 6 bases and J by 6 bases, with 18 bases between the two germline ends. The length of the CDR3 is 16 residues. In DNA, the CDR3 is TGCGCCAGCAGCAAAATCAGGGGAGGGTGTAATTCACCCCTCCACTTT. This sequence encodes CASSKIRGGCNSPLHF.

This chain connects TRBV6-6 to TRBJ2-1; 9 nucleotides line up with TRBD1. From germline, CDR1 is MNHNY and CDR2 SVGAGI (reference sequence). The CDR3 spans 15 residues. Losses at the gene ends were 2 bases for V and 8 bases for J; bases not matched to a gene: 7. The DNA for the CDR3 is TGTGCCAGCAGTTACCAAGGGACAGGGTTCGATGAGCAGTTCTTC. Translating gives CASSYQGTGFDEQFF.

The chain combines TRBV10-3 with TRBJ2-3; 9 nucleotides match TRBD2. Germline lookup yields CDR1 ENHRY and CDR2 SYGVKD. The CDR3 runs 15 residues. Trimming cost V 4 bases and J 9 bases; bases outside gene matches: 11. For the CDR3, the DNA is TGTGCCATCAGTGTTCTTAGCGGGGGCCCTGGGACGCAGTATTTT. The encoded protein is CAISVLSGGPGTQYF.

The V and J genes are TRBV29-1 and TRBJ2-3; D perhaps matches TRBD1 (6 bases). This CDR3 contains 14 residues. V was pared by 4 bases and J by 2 bases, with 13 bases between. Germline V gives CDR1 SQVTM, CDR2 ANQGSEA. The CDR3 spells CSVAGTPHTDTQYF. Written as DNA, the CDR3 is TGCAGCGTTGCCGGGACACCTCACACAGATACGCAGTATTTT.

V usage is TRBV19 and J usage is TRBJ1-1; D may be TRBD1 (5 bases). Germline lookup yields CDR1 LNHDA and CDR2 SQIVND (reference sequence). CDR3 length equals 15 residues. V shed 1 base and J shed 8 bases, with 17 bases lying between them. In DNA, the CDR3 is TGTGCCAGTAGTATAGTCCCAGGGTATGCTTCAGAAGCTTTCTTT. Residues: CASSIVPGYASEAFF.

V is TRBV11-1 and J is TRBJ2-1; D perhaps matches TRBD1 (6 bases). The germline V gene has CDR1 SGHAT and CDR2 FQDESV (reference sequence). The V and J ends lost 3 bases and 6 bases respectively, with 15 bases between them. This CDR3 region has 15 residues. For the CDR3, the DNA is TGTGCCAGCAGCTTGGGGGCTGGGTATTCCAATGAGCAGTTCTTC. Amino acid sequence: CASSLGAGYSNEQFF.

V usage is TRBV5-1 and J usage is TRBJ2-5; 8 bases fit TRBD2. Germline CDR1 and CDR2: SGHRS and YFSETQ. The CDR3 runs to 14 residues. The junction had 6 bases not matched to a gene; V was cut back by 6 bases and J by 2 bases. This CDR3 reads CASTSRGGQETQYF. The CDR3 DNA is TGCGCCAGCACTTCCCGGGGGGGGCAAGAGACCCAGTACTTC.

CDR3 sequence (DNA): TGTGCCAGCAGCCAAGTGACTAGCGGGGGGGCAGCCAATGAGCAGTTCTTC. Translated, it gives CASSQVTSGGAANEQFF. The chain carries TRBV3-1 (or the pseudogene TRBV3-2) and TRBJ2-1; the match to TRBD2 covers 14 bases. The germline V gene encodes CDR1 LGHDT and CDR2 YNNKEL (reference sequence). The CDR3 is 17 amino acids. V was clipped by 1 base and J by 6 bases; unmatched bases: 5.

V is TRBV7-2 and J is TRBJ2-5, with 11 bases fitting TRBD2. There are 17 residues in the CDR3. Per the germline V gene, CDR1 is SGHTA and CDR2 is FQGNSA. The V gene end was trimmed by 5 bases and the J gene end by 1 base; junction bases not matched to a gene: 9. This CDR3 is CASSVEGLAGGQETQYF. CDR3 nucleotides: TGTGCCAGCAGCGTAGAGGGGCTAGCGGGGGGCCAAGAGACCCAGTACTTC. The complete variable domain, with remaining parts taken from reference TRBV7-2 and TRBJ2-5, reads GAGVSQSPSNKVTEKGKDVELRCDPISGHTALYWYRQSLGQGLEFLIYFQGNSAPDKSGLPSDRFSAERTGGSVSTLTIQRTQQEDSAVYLCASSVEGLAGGQETQYFGPGTRLLVL.

The chain is built from TRBV28 and TRBJ2-5, with D tentatively TRBD2 (5 bases). The CDR3 spans 14 residues. The V and J ends lost 8 bases and 3 bases respectively, with 16 bases between them. The germline V gene has CDR1 MDHEN and CDR2 SYDVKM. CDR3 sequence reads: CASHLSREKETQYF. The CDR3, as DNA: TGTGCCAGCCATTTGAGCCGGGAAAAAGAGACCCAGTACTTC.

V and J are TRBV4-2 and TRBJ2-3; the match to TRBD2 covers 8 bases. The CDR3 is 16 residues long. Losses at the gene ends were 0 bases for V and 4 bases for J; bases not matched to a gene: 6. Germline assignment: CDR1 LGHNA and CDR2 YNFKEQ. DNA for the CDR3: TGTGCCAGCAGCCAAGAAGGACTAGCTGTTTCAGATACGCAGTATTTT. This gives the protein CASSQEGLAVSDTQYF.

This chain links TRBV12-3 or TRBV12-4 with TRBJ2-3; 8 nucleotides agree with TRBD2. V lost 8 bases, J lost 3 bases, and 4 bases stayed unmatched. This CDR3 is built from 13 residues. CDR3 DNA sequence: TGTGCCAGCGAGTCTAGCGGGACAGATACGCAGTATTTT. Residues: CASESSGTDTQYF.

The sample holds one count of this clone. The chain links TRBV6-5 to TRBJ2-7, with 7 bases identical to TRBD1. The CDR3 consists of 13 residues. The V gene end was trimmed by 7 bases and the J gene end by 2 bases; junction bases not matched to a gene: 5. The germline gives CDR1 MNHEY, CDR2 SVGAGI. The chain's CDR3 is CASTGTVAYEQYF. DNA for the CDR3: TGTGCCAGCACCGGGACAGTTGCCTACGAGCAGTACTTC.

V usage is TRBV5-4 and J usage is TRBJ2-5; no firm D call. V was cut by 2 bases and J by 12 bases, with 14 bases left in between. Germline CDR1 reads SGHNT; CDR2 reads YYREEE (reference sequence). This CDR3 comprises 12 residues. The CDR3 region is CASSLRSSEEYF. Here the CDR3 DNA reads TGTGCCAGCAGCTTACGATCATCAGAGGAGTACTTC.

The chain couples TRBV24-1 to TRBJ1-5; unclear D gene. The CDR3 sequence is 12 residues long. CDR1 is KGHDR and CDR2 is SFDVKD in the germline V gene. Trimming shortened V by 3 bases and J by 7 bases, and 6 bases separated the two germline ends. The chain's CDR3 is CATSDGGQPQHF. Here the CDR3 DNA reads TGTGCCACCAGTGATGGAGGACAGCCCCAGCATTTT.

The CDR3 loop is CASSTVTGGSYEQYF. In DNA, the CDR3 is TGCGCCAGCAGCACCGTCACAGGGGGCTCCTACGAGCAGTACTTC. This chain uses TRBV5-1 with TRBJ2-7; 8 bases map to TRBD1. Germline V gene data show CDR1 as SGHRS and CDR2 as YFSETQ. The junction had 6 bases not matched to a gene; V was cut back by 4 bases and J by 0 bases. The CDR3 spans 15 residues. Looking up the rest from reference TRBV5-1 and TRBJ2-7 gives the full variable domain: KAGVTQTPRYLIKTRGQQVTLSCSPISGHRSVSWYQQTPGQGLQFLFEYFSETQRNKGNFPGRFSGRQFSNSRSEMNVSTLELGDSALYLCASSTVTGGSYEQYFGPGTRLTVT.

The genes are TRBV5-1 and TRBJ2-1; 8 bases are a match to TRBD2. V dropped 5 bases and J dropped 0; count of bases not matched to a gene: 10. The CDR3 has 17 residues. Germline V gives CDR1 SGHRS, CDR2 YFSETQ. This chain's CDR3 is CASSTTLAGSSYNEQFF. CDR3 DNA sequence: TGCGCCAGCAGTACGACCTTAGCGGGGAGCTCCTACAATGAGCAGTTCTTC.

The chain has TRBV5-1 and TRBJ1-2; D might be TRBD1 (6 bases). V lost 1 base and J 7 bases, leaving 14 bases between the germline ends. This CDR3 is 14 amino acids long. Germline V gene sequence: CDR1 SGHRS, CDR2 YFSETQ. The CDR3 sequence is CASSLRGGSVGYTF. The CDR3 nucleotides read TGCGCCAGCAGCTTGAGGGGGGGCTCGGTTGGCTACACCTTC.

V and J are TRBV11-2 and TRBJ1-1; 8 bases line up with TRBD1. The CDR3 is 15 residues long. Germline CDR1 reads SGHAT; CDR2 reads FQNNGV. Losses at the gene ends were 5 bases for V and 4 bases for J; bases not matched to a gene: 9. CDR3 sequence: CASSGSSGGSTEAFF. The DNA for the CDR3 is TGTGCCAGCAGCGGAAGCTCAGGGGGCAGCACTGAAGCTTTCTTT.

The V gene is TRBV3-1 (or the pseudogene TRBV3-2), the J gene TRBJ2-5; 8 bases match TRBD2. CDR1 and CDR2 from the germline V gene are LGHDT and YNNKEL (reference sequence). V lost 1 base, J lost 5 bases, and 3 bases stayed unmatched. The CDR3 is 14 amino acids. The CDR3 region has the DNA TGTGCCAGCAGCCAAGCGGGGGGGCAGGAGACCCAGTACTTC. Translated: CASSQAGGQETQYF.

The chain uses TRBV14 and TRBJ2-7; possible D gene TRBD2, 5 bases. V lost 0 bases and J 2 bases, leaving 20 bases between the germline ends. This CDR3 spans 18 amino acids. Germline CDR1 and CDR2: SGHDN and FVKESK. DNA for the CDR3: TGTGCCAGCAGCCAAGAAAGTTACAAGAGAGGGTTCACCTACGAGCAGTACTTC. This translates into CASSQESYKRGFTYEQYF.